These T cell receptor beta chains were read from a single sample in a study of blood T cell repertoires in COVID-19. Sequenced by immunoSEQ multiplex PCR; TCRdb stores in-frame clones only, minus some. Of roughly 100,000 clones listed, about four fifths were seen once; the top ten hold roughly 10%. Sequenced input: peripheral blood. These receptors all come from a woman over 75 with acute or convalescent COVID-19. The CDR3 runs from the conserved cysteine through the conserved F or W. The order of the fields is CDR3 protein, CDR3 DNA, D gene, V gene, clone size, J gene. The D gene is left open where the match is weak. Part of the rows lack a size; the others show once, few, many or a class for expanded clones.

cdr3_aa: CASSTGRYGYTF; cdr3_nt: TGTGCCAGCAGTACAGGGCGCTATGGCTACACCTTC; d_call: .; v_call: TRBV28; clone_size: .; j_call: TRBJ1-2
cdr3_aa: CASSFVGLSGYTF; cdr3_nt: TGTGCCAGCAGCTTTGTCGGTCTAAGTGGCTACACCTTC; d_call: .; v_call: TRBV7-2; clone_size: few; j_call: TRBJ1-2
cdr3_aa: CASSSGQTSYEQYF; cdr3_nt: TGTGCCAGCAGCTCGGGACAGACCTCCTACGAGCAGTACTTC; d_call: TRBD1; v_call: TRBV7-2; clone_size: .; j_call: TRBJ2-7
cdr3_aa: CASSLGDSSYEQYF; cdr3_nt: TGCGCCAGCAGCTTGGGGGACAGTTCCTACGAGCAGTACTTC; d_call: TRBD1; v_call: TRBV5-1; clone_size: few; j_call: TRBJ2-7
cdr3_aa: CASRTGGPSTDTQYF; cdr3_nt: TGTGCCAGCAGGACAGGGGGGCCAAGCACAGATACGCAGTATTTT; d_call: TRBD1; v_call: TRBV6-5; clone_size: .; j_call: TRBJ2-3
cdr3_aa: CASSVGQNPSGGYTF; cdr3_nt: TGTGCCAGCAGCGTAGGTCAGAACCCAAGTGGTGGCTACACCTTC; d_call: .; v_call: TRBV9; clone_size: few; j_call: TRBJ1-2
cdr3_aa: CASSSGQGRFYGYTF; cdr3_nt: TGTGCCAGCAGTTCCGGACAAGGAAGGTTCTATGGCTACACCTTC; d_call: .; v_call: TRBV28; clone_size: .; j_call: TRBJ1-2
cdr3_aa: CASSQEGAGITDTQYF; cdr3_nt: TGCGCCAGCAGCCAAGAGGGAGCGGGTATCACAGATACGCAGTATTTT; d_call: .; v_call: TRBV4-3; clone_size: .; j_call: TRBJ2-3
cdr3_aa: CASSYSGGLGNTIYF; cdr3_nt: TGTGCCAGCAGTTACTCGGGGGGGCTGGGAAACACCATATATTTT; d_call: .; v_call: TRBV6-5; clone_size: once; j_call: TRBJ1-3
cdr3_aa: CASSERLNQETQYF; cdr3_nt: TGTGCCAGCAGTGAACGACTGAACCAAGAGACCCAGTACTTC; d_call: .; v_call: TRBV2; clone_size: once; j_call: TRBJ2-5
cdr3_aa: CASSALTGDTEAFF; cdr3_nt: TGTGCCAGCAGCGCTCTGACAGGGGATACTGAAGCTTTCTTT; d_call: TRBD1; v_call: TRBV9; clone_size: .; j_call: TRBJ1-1
cdr3_aa: CASNPTGLEEDTQYF; cdr3_nt: TGTGCCAGCAACCCGACAGGGTTGGAGGAAGATACGCAGTATTTT; d_call: TRBD1; v_call: TRBV27; clone_size: .; j_call: TRBJ2-3
cdr3_aa: CASSPLSTGRGYTF; cdr3_nt: TGTGCCAGCAGTCCTCTATCGACAGGGCGGGGCTACACCTTC; d_call: TRBD1; v_call: TRBV27; clone_size: few; j_call: TRBJ1-2
cdr3_aa: CASNPQGAPDNEQFF; cdr3_nt: TGCGCCAGCAACCCACAGGGGGCGCCGGACAATGAGCAGTTCTTC; d_call: TRBD1; v_call: TRBV5-1; clone_size: few; j_call: TRBJ2-1
cdr3_aa: CASSDRLARYNEQFF; cdr3_nt: TGTGCCAGCAGTGATCGGCTAGCGAGATACAATGAGCAGTTCTTC; d_call: .; v_call: TRBV2; clone_size: few; j_call: TRBJ2-1
cdr3_aa: CASSSRDRNPNEKLFF; cdr3_nt: TGTGCCAGCAGTTCCCGGGACAGGAATCCTAATGAAAAACTGTTTTTT; d_call: TRBD1; v_call: TRBV28; clone_size: .; j_call: TRBJ1-4
cdr3_aa: CSARTGSPNSPLHF; cdr3_nt: TGCAGCGCTAGGACAGGGAGTCCTAATTCACCCCTCCACTTT; d_call: TRBD1; v_call: TRBV29-1; clone_size: .; j_call: TRBJ1-6
cdr3_aa: CASSHLQGAGVTEAFF; cdr3_nt: TGCGCCAGCAGCCATCTTCAGGGGGCCGGGGTGACTGAAGCTTTCTTT; d_call: TRBD1; v_call: TRBV4-3; clone_size: .; j_call: TRBJ1-1
cdr3_aa: CAWSVNARVTDTQYF; cdr3_nt: TGTGCCTGGAGTGTAAACGCCAGGGTCACAGATACGCAGTATTTT; d_call: .; v_call: TRBV30; clone_size: .; j_call: TRBJ2-3
cdr3_aa: CASSLRGGAILFPLHF; cdr3_nt: TGTGCCAGCAGCTTAAGGGGGGGGGCGATTCTCTTCCCCCTCCACTTT; d_call: .; v_call: TRBV11-2; clone_size: .; j_call: TRBJ1-6
cdr3_aa: CASSRPGQGFGYGYTF; cdr3_nt: TGTGCCAGCAGTAGACCGGGACAGGGTTTTGGCTATGGCTACACCTTC; d_call: TRBD1; v_call: TRBV6-2/TRBV6-3; clone_size: .; j_call: TRBJ1-2
cdr3_aa: CSARDRVGYTF; cdr3_nt: TGCAGTGCTCGGGACAGGGTTGGCTACACCTTC; d_call: TRBD1; v_call: TRBV20-1; clone_size: .; j_call: TRBJ1-2
cdr3_aa: CASDELDYGYTF; cdr3_nt: TGTGCCAGCGATGAGCTGGACTATGGCTACACCTTC; d_call: .; v_call: TRBV28; clone_size: .; j_call: TRBJ1-2
cdr3_aa: CASSLGGPFYEQYF; cdr3_nt: TGTGCCAGCAGCTTGGGCGGCCCCTTCTACGAGCAGTACTTC; d_call: .; v_call: TRBV5-4; clone_size: .; j_call: TRBJ2-7
cdr3_aa: CASSDQANTEAFF; cdr3_nt: TGTGCCAGCAGTGACCAGGCAAACACTGAAGCTTTCTTT; d_call: .; v_call: TRBV6-4; clone_size: .; j_call: TRBJ1-1
cdr3_aa: CASSGLGRGSPDTQYF; cdr3_nt: TGTGCCAGCAGTGGTTTGGGGCGGGGGTCCCCAGATACGCAGTATTTT; d_call: TRBD2; v_call: TRBV3-1/TRBV3-2; clone_size: .; j_call: TRBJ2-3
cdr3_aa: CASSSRSLTSGSETQYF; cdr3_nt: TGCGCCAGCAGCTCCCGTTCGTTGACTAGCGGGAGTGAGACCCAGTACTTC; d_call: TRBD2; v_call: TRBV5-1; clone_size: .; j_call: TRBJ2-5
cdr3_aa: CASRKADYQPQHF; cdr3_nt: TGTGCCAGCAGAAAGGCAGACTATCAGCCCCAGCATTTT; d_call: .; v_call: TRBV2; clone_size: .; j_call: TRBJ1-5
cdr3_aa: CAISVGLANTDTQYF; cdr3_nt: TGTGCCATCAGTGTGGGACTAGCGAACACAGATACGCAGTATTTT; d_call: TRBD2; v_call: TRBV10-3; clone_size: .; j_call: TRBJ2-3
cdr3_aa: CASSPGTSGFSSYEQYF; cdr3_nt: TGTGCCAGCAGCCCCGGGACTAGCGGTTTTAGCTCCTACGAGCAGTACTTC; d_call: TRBD2; v_call: TRBV4-2; clone_size: .; j_call: TRBJ2-7
cdr3_aa: CAWARGGGEKLFF; cdr3_nt: TGTGCCTGGGCCAGGGGTGGGGGTGAAAAACTGTTTTTT; d_call: .; v_call: TRBV30; clone_size: .; j_call: TRBJ1-4
cdr3_aa: CASSFGSGDEKLFF; cdr3_nt: TGTGCCAGCAGCTTCGGAAGCGGGGATGAAAAACTGTTTTTT; d_call: .; v_call: TRBV7-9; clone_size: .; j_call: TRBJ1-4
cdr3_aa: CASSLPRGRAFF; cdr3_nt: TGTGCCAGCAGTCTTCCCCGGGGGAGAGCTTTCTTT; d_call: .; v_call: TRBV6-5; clone_size: .; j_call: TRBJ1-1
cdr3_aa: CASSQEGLAGIYEQYF; cdr3_nt: TGTGCCAGCAGCCAAGAGGGGCTAGCGGGAATATACGAGCAGTACTTC; d_call: TRBD2; v_call: TRBV4-2; clone_size: .; j_call: TRBJ2-7
cdr3_aa: CASSPRDRGPPSSGNTIYF; cdr3_nt: TGTGCCAGCAGCCCCCGGGACAGGGGGCCACCGAGCTCTGGAAACACCATATATTTT; d_call: TRBD1; v_call: TRBV4-2; clone_size: .; j_call: TRBJ1-3